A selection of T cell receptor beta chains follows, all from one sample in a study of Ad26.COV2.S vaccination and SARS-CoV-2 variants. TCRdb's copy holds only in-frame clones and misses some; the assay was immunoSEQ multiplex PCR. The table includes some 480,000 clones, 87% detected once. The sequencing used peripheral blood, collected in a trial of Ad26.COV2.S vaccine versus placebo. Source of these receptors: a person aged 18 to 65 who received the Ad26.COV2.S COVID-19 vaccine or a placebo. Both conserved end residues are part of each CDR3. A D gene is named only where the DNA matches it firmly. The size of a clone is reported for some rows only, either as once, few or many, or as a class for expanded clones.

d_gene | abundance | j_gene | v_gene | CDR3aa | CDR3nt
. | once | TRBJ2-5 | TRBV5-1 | CASSLVGSQETQYF | TGCGCCAGCAGCTTGGTGGGTAGCCAAGAGACCCAGTACTTC
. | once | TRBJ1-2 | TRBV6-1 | CASSERDLGARSRYTF | TGTGCCAGCAGCGAAAGGGACCTGGGGGCGCGGAGTCGCTACACCTTC
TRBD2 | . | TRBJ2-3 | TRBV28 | CASGRGGVDTQYF | TGTGCCAGTGGGAGGGGAGGTGTAGATACGCAGTATTTT
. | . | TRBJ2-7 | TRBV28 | CASSLGRRYEQYF | TGTGCCAGCAGTTTAGGGAGGAGGTACGAGCAGTACTTC
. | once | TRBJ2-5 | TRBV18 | CASSRAGGQETQYF | TGTGCCAGCTCACGCGCCGGGGGTCAAGAGACCCAGTACTTC
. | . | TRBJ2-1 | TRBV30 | CAWSLGSYNEQFF | TGTGCCTGGTCCCTGGGCTCCTACAATGAGCAGTTCTTC
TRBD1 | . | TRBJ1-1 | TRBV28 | CASSSRQGAVGTEAFF | TGTGCCAGCAGTTCACGACAGGGGGCGGTCGGGACTGAAGCTTTCTTT
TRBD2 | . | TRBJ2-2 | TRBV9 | CASSVEAGGPNGELFF | TGTGCCAGCAGCGTAGAGGCGGGAGGGCCGAACGGGGAGCTGTTTTTT
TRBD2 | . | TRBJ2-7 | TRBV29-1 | CSVREGLGSYEQYF | TGCAGCGTCCGGGAGGGGCTGGGGAGTTACGAGCAGTACTTC
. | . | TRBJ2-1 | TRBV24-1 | CATSDQGPEQFF | TGTGCCACCAGTGACCAAGGACCTGAGCAGTTCTTC
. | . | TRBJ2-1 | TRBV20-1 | CSASVPSSYNEQFF | TGCAGTGCTAGTGTTCCGAGCTCCTACAATGAGCAGTTCTTC
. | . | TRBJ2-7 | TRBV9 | CASSVEPITSYEQYF | TGTGCCAGCAGCGTAGAACCCATCACCTCCTACGAGCAGTACTTC
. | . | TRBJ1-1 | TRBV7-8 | CASSRGGNRAFF | TGTGCCAGCAGCCGAGGAGGAAATAGAGCTTTCTTT
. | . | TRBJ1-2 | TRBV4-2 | CASSHPEDGYTF | TGTGCCAGCAGCCACCCAGAGGATGGCTACACCTTC
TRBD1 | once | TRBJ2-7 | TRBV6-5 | CASRLDRVTSYEQYF | TGTGCCAGCAGACTGGACAGGGTAACATCCTACGAGCAGTACTTC
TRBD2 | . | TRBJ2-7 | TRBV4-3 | CASSRVAGGVYEQYF | TGCGCCAGCAGCCGAGTAGCGGGAGGTGTCTACGAGCAGTACTTC
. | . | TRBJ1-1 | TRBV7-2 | CASSLVAANAEAFF | TGTGCCAGCAGCTTAGTAGCAGCGAACGCTGAAGCTTTCTTT
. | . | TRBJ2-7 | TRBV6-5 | CASSHGGRGYEQYF | TGTGCCAGCAGTCACGGGGGGAGGGGGTACGAGCAGTACTTC